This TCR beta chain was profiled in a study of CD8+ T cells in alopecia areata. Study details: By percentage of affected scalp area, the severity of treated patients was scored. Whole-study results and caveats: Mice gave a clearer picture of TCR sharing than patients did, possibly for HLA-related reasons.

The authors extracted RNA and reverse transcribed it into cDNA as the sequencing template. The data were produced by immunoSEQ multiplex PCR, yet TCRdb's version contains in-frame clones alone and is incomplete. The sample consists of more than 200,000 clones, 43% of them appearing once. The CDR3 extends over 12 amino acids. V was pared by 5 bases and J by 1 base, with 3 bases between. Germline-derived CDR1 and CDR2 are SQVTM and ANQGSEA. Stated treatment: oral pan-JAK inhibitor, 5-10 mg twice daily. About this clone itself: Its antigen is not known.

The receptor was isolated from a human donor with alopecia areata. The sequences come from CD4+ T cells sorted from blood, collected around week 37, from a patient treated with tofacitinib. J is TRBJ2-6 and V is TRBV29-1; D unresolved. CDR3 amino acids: CSVQSGANVLTF. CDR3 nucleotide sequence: TGCAGCGTTCAGTCTGGGGCCAACGTCCTGACTTTC.